The present entry profiles one T cell receptor (beta chain) with its context. This specimen belongs to a study of T cell changes during pregnancy in multiple sclerosis. CDR3 length: 15 residues. Germline CDR1 is MNHNS and CDR2 is SASEGT. Trimming cost V 7 bases and J 0 bases, with 16 bases left between them. Repertoires were generated with immunoSEQ multiplex PCR, while TCRdb's copy carries only in-frame clones and drops some. The sample has about 60,000 clones; approximately 91% are singletons. The source of this sequence is a female donor with multiple sclerosis, enrolled in a pregnancy study. Source: peripheral blood, taken in the second trimester of pregnancy. The V call is TRBV6-1, the J call TRBJ2-7, with a weak D call TRBD1 (6 bases). CDR3 bases: TGTGCCAGCAAACCAGGGGCCGCGAGCTCCTACGAGCAGTACTTC. It translates to CASKPGAASSYEQYF.